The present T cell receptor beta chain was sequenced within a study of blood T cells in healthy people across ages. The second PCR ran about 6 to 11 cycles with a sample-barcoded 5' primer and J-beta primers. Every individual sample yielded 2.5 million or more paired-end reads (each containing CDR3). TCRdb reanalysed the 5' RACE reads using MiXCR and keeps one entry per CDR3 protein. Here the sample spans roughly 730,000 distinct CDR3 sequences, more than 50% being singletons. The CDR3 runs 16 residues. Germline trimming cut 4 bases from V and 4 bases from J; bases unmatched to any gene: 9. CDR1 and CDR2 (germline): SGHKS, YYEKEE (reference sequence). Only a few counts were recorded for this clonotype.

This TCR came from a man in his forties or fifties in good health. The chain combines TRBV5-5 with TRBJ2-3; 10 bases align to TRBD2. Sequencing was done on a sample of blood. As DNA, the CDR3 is TGTGCCAGCAGCGTCCGGCTAGCGGGAGTCTCAGATACGCAGTATTTT. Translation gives CASSVRLAGVSDTQYF. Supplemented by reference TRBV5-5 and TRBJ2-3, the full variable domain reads DAGVTQSPTHLIKTRGQQVTLRCSPISGHKSVSWYQQVLGQGPQFIFQYYEKEERGRGNFPDRFSARQFPNYSSELNVNALLLGDSALYLCASSVRLAGVSDTQYFGPGTRLTVL.